This section outlines one T cell receptor (beta chain) sequence together with its context. The antigen remains undetermined. This sample is drawn from a study of shared clonotypes between healthy human individuals. On the study more broadly: A couple of women and a few men aged 18 to 49 made up the donors.

Data came from immunoSEQ multiplex PCR; TCRdb stores just in-frame clones and leaves some out. In the table there are around 1 million clones, around three quarters of which are singletons. Overall study findings and caveats: Naive subsets usually exceeded memory subsets in estimated richness. In several donors, around 4.5% of naive CD4 clonotypes appeared in common. Relative to their counterparts shared across all four donors, non-shared clonotypes exhibited diminished generation probabilities.

The CDR3 has 13 residues. The V and J ends lost 5 bases and 7 bases, in that order; junction bases with no gene match: 5. Germline CDR1 GTSNPN, CDR2 SVGIG (reference sequence). This chain joins TRBV30 and TRBJ1-4; 9 bases agree with TRBD1. This clonotype was sampled from a man between 18 and 35 years old in good health. Sequenced input: memory CD4+ T cells sorted from blood. Documented subset: CD45RA-negative fraction. DNA for the CDR3: TGTGCCTGGGGGACAGGGAAAACTGAAAAACTGTTTTTT. This encodes CAWGTGKTEKLFF.